The 30 T cell receptor beta chains listed next were all sequenced from one sample in a study of CD8+CD57+ T cells in acquired aplastic anemia. The TCR beta profiling, which covered VDJ combination and CDR3 sequence, was carried out using genomic DNA as the template. TCRdb used MiXCR to reprocess the reads, holding one entry per CDR3 protein. The table has just over 400,000 distinct CDR3 sequences, 65% to 80% seen once. Sequencing input: sorted CD4+, CD8+, or CD8+CD57+ T cells (not recorded which) from PBMCs. Receptors were obtained from a human donor in good health, serving as a control.

V gene TRBV20-1 combines with J gene TRBJ2-3; 9 nucleotides match TRBD2. V was pared by 1 base and J by 3 bases, with 5 bases of the junction left unmatched. The CDR3 spans 15 residues. Germline-derived CDR1 and CDR2 are DFQATT and SNEGSKA (reference sequence). In DNA form, the CDR3 reads TGCAGTGCTAGAGCTCGAGCGGGGGGTACAGATACGCAGTATTTT. Protein sequence: CSARARAGGTDTQYF.

The chain has TRBV2 and TRBJ1-5; 7 nucleotides match TRBD1. V lost 3 bases and J lost 3; bases outside the gene matches: 5. Germline assignment: CDR1 SNHLY and CDR2 FYNNEI. This CDR3 comprises 15 residues. DNA of the CDR3: TGTGCCAGCAGTGATGGCAGGGGGGACAATCAGCCCCAGCATTTT. It specifies CASSDGRGDNQPQHF.

As concerns this clonotype: One junction end does not reproduce the germline sequence, and a read error may be involved. The gene calls are TRBV20-1 and TRBJ1-6; 7 bases align to TRBD1. Looked up from germline, CDR1 is DFQATT and CDR2 is SNEGSKA (reference sequence). This CDR3 is built from 16 residues. The CDR3 is CSAGETPGQINSPLHF. CDR3 bases: TGCAGTGCTGGAGAGACCCCGGGACAGATTAATTCACCCCTCCACTTT.

To note about this clonotype: A read error may explain this, as a much larger clone is one base away. The V call is TRBV11-3, the J call TRBJ1-1; D unclear. The CDR3 is made up of 13 amino acids. The ends were cut back, 4 bases at V and 4 bases at J, with 10 bases in the middle. Germline assignment: CDR1 SGHNT and CDR2 YENEEA. In DNA form, the CDR3 reads TGTGCCAGCAGCTCCCGATTGAGCACTGAAGCTTTCTTT. As protein: CASSSRLSTEAFF. Combining the CDR3 with reference TRBV11-3 and TRBJ1-1 gives the whole variable domain EAGVVQSPRYKIIEKKQPVAFWCNPISGHNTLYWYLQNLGQGPELLIRYENEEAVDDSQLPKDRFSAERLKGVDSTLKIQPAELGDSAVYLCASSSRLSTEAFFGQGTRLTVV.

This chain uses TRBV20-1 with TRBJ2-1, with D tentatively TRBD1 (5 bases). Germline lookup yields CDR1 DFQATT and CDR2 SNEGSKA (reference sequence). The ends were cut back, 1 base at V and 8 bases at J, with 15 bases in the middle. This CDR3 comprises 14 residues. CDR3 nucleotide sequence: TGCAGTGCTAGAGCGGACAACTACAACGATGAGCAGTTCTTC. Its translation is CSARADNYNDEQFF.

CDR3: CASSLKGTGELFF. For the CDR3, the DNA is TGTGCCAGCAGTCTAAAAGGAACCGGGGAGCTGTTTTTT. V gene TRBV2 combines with J gene TRBJ2-2, with D unclear. V shed 5 bases and J shed 5 bases, with 9 bases lying between them. The germline gives CDR1 SNHLY, CDR2 FYNNEI. The CDR3 totals 13 residues.

This clonotype was recorded once. Compared with germline, one end of the junction differs, possibly owing to a read error. The V and J genes are TRBV2 and TRBJ2-7; TRBD1 matches 9 bases. The CDR3 contains 16 residues. Germline CDR1 reads SNHLY; CDR2 reads FYNNEI. The CDR3 protein is CASRKKQGASSYELYF. The CDR3 region has the DNA TGTGCCAGCAGGAAAAAACAGGGGGCGAGCTCCTACGAGCTGTACTTT.

This clonotype was recorded only once. The CDR3 region has the DNA TGTGCCAGCAGCTTCCAGGGTATTACCTCCTACGAGCAGTACTTC. Translation: CASSFQGITSYEQYF. This chain connects TRBV5-6 to TRBJ2-7; D might be TRBD1 (5 bases). The germline V and J ends were trimmed by 2 bases and 0 bases, with 12 bases remaining between them. The CDR3 spans 15 residues. Germline assignment: CDR1 SGHDT and CDR2 YYEEEE.

This chain connects TRBV12-3 or TRBV12-4 to TRBJ2-4; D call uncertain. V lost 5 bases and J lost 8, with 16 bases in between. The CDR3 sequence is 14 residues long. CDR3 bases: TGTGCCAGCAGTACCGGCAGGACCTCAGACATTCAGTACTTC. It is translated as CASSTGRTSDIQYF.

The chain combines TRBV29-1 with TRBJ1-2; D call uncertain. The germline V gene encodes CDR1 SQVTM and CDR2 ANQGSEA. This CDR3 contains 13 residues. V was trimmed by 6 bases and J by 6 bases, leaving 17 bases between them. The CDR3 reads CSVAPGRKDGYTF. In nucleotides, the CDR3 is TGCAGCGTGGCACCGGGCAGGAAAGATGGCTACACCTTC.

This clonotype was observed a few times. Relative to the germline gene, one junction end is altered; a read error may explain this. The CDR3 region is CASRDPGQSPDF. DNA of the CDR3: TGTGCCAGCAGGGATCCCGGACAGAGTCCAGACTTC. The chain joins TRBV2 to TRBJ2-7, with D perhaps TRBD1 (6 bases). CDR1 is SNHLY and CDR2 is FYNNEI in the germline V gene. This CDR3 comprises 12 residues. The whole variable domain, filled in from reference TRBV2 and TRBJ2-7, reads EPEVTQTPSHQVTQMGQEVILRCVPISNHLYFYWYRQILGQKVEFLVSFYNNEISEKSEIFDDQFSVERPDGSNFTLKIRSTKLEDSAMYFCASRDPGQSPDFGPGTRLTVT.

The chain recombines TRBV7-9 with TRBJ2-7, with D perhaps TRBD1 (5 bases). The CDR3 totals 15 residues. In germline, CDR1 is SEHNR, CDR2 FQNEAQ (reference sequence). Trimming took off 5 bases at V and 13 bases at J, with 27 bases between the two ends. This CDR3 reads CASSAGQSGRRVHYF. CDR3 in DNA: TGTGCCAGCAGCGCAGGCCAATCAGGGCGCCGGGTACACTACTTC.

V is TRBV11-2 and J is TRBJ1-5; 10 bases map to TRBD1. The CDR3 is made up of 21 amino acids. V shed 1 base and J 0 bases; nucleotides not matched to a gene: 15. Germline values: CDR1 SGHAT, CDR2 FQNNGV. For the CDR3, the DNA is TGTGCCAGCAGCTTAGTAAGGTATGACAGGGGGCGGGGGTATAGCAATCAGCCCCAGCATTTT. Encoded protein: CASSLVRYDRGRGYSNQPQHF.

This chain uses TRBV13 with TRBJ1-5, with TRBD1 identical over 7 bases. Germline loops: CDR1 PRHDT, CDR2 FYEKMQ (reference sequence). The CDR3 has 15 residues. The trim removed 5 bases at V and 7 bases at J, leaving 11 bases unmatched. CDR3 amino acids: CASSPQGQAGQPQHF. The CDR3 bases are TGTGCCAGCAGCCCTCAAGGACAGGCTGGGCAGCCCCAGCATTTT.

A word on this clonotype: Because the CDR3's place on the DNA is in doubt, the DNA is left out and the CDR3 is given as listed by TCRdb. The chain carries TRBV7-8 and TRBJ1-1; TRBD1 reflects the table's D call only, with no check against the DNA. Germline loops: CDR1 SGHVS, CDR2 FQNEAQ. 16 amino acids form the CDR3, both terminal residues included. CDR3 in amino acids: CASSRRGDGYTFGAFF.

About this clonotype itself: One end of the junction does not line up with germline, which may come from a read error. This rearrangement joins TRBV7-2 to TRBJ1-2; D not resolved. The CDR3 has 14 residues. CDR1 is SGHTA and CDR2 is FQGNSA in the germline V gene. CDR3 loop: CASSCRGTIVGSTF. The CDR3 DNA is TGTGCCAGCAGCTGTCGGGGAACCATAGTTGGCTCCACCTTC.

On this clonotype itself: Since the CDR3 does not end with the conserved phenylalanine or tryptophan, this likely comes from a read error. The DNA is omitted, as the CDR3 cannot be located on it reliably, and the CDR3 follows TCRdb's listing. The CDR3: CASSPGYRSRPTM. The J gene is TRBJ1-6, the V gene TRBV7-9; TRBD1 was called by the table and not checked on the DNA. The germline V gene has CDR1 SEHNR and CDR2 FQNEAQ (reference sequence). Ends included, the CDR3 has 13 residues.

In this sample, this clonotype turned up many times. The V call is TRBV12-3 or TRBV12-4, the J call TRBJ2-7; D ambiguous. The CDR3 loop spans 14 amino acids. The V and J ends lost 1 base and 2 bases respectively, with 9 bases between them. Here the CDR3 reads CASSLDSHTYEQYF. CDR3 coding DNA: TGTGCCAGCAGTTTAGACAGCCACACCTACGAGCAGTACTTC.

In its sample, this clonotype was seen once. This chain uses TRBV2 with TRBJ2-7; D gene unclear. The J call is in doubt because the DNA end fits TRBJ2-1 better. The length of the CDR3 is 13 residues. Germline V gives CDR1 SNHLY, CDR2 FYNNEI. The CDR3: CASSTQDPNEQFF. CDR3 coding DNA: TGTGCCAGCAGTACACAAGATCCGAATGAGCAGTTCTTC.

The chain recombines TRBV6-6 with TRBJ1-6, with 7 positions matching TRBD1. CDR1 MNHNY and CDR2 SVGAGI come from the germline V gene (reference sequence). V lost 5 bases to trimming and J lost 7 bases; unmatched junction nucleotides: 8. This CDR3 comprises 15 residues. The CDR3 protein is CASSGDRNLNSPLHF. The DNA of the CDR3 is TGTGCCAGCAGTGGGGACAGAAACTTAAATTCACCCCTCCACTTT.

This clonotype has at least ten counts. Written as DNA, the CDR3 is TGTGCCAGCAGCCCAAACAGGGTCGTCAAAAACATTCAGTACTTC. The encoded protein is CASSPNRVVKNIQYF. The V and J genes are TRBV7-8 and TRBJ2-4; a possible D gene is TRBD1 (6 bases). Germline V gives CDR1 SGHVS, CDR2 FQNEAQ. Deletions cut 5 bases from V and 3 bases from J, with 14 bases between. CDR3 length: 15 amino acids.

This chain links TRBV5-1 with TRBJ2-7, with 8 bases aligning to TRBD2. Germline CDR1 is SGHRS and CDR2 is YFSETQ. The CDR3 is made up of 16 amino acids. The junction had 11 bases not matched to a gene; V was cut back by 2 bases and J by 4 bases. CDR3 residues: CASSLSGGGAVYEQYF. In nucleotides, the CDR3 is TGCGCCAGCAGCTTATCCGGGGGGGGAGCGGTGTACGAGCAGTACTTC.

CDR3 loop: CASSESLAGYNEQFF. The CDR3 DNA reads as TGCGCCAGCAGTGAGTCGCTAGCGGGATACAATGAGCAGTTCTTC. The rearrangement links TRBV10-2 to TRBJ2-1, with TRBD2 matching over 9 bases. Germline V CDR1 and CDR2: WSHSY, SAAADI. Germline trimming cut 0 bases from V and 4 bases from J; bases unmatched to any gene: 1. CDR3 size: 15 residues.

Regarding this clonotype: One end of the junction varies from germline; a read error may be responsible. The rearrangement uses TRBV5-1 and TRBJ2-7, with D perhaps given as TRBD1 or TRBD2 (5 bases each). The CDR3 spans 15 residues. Per the germline V gene, CDR1 is SGHRS and CDR2 is YFSETQ. In DNA, the CDR3 is TGTGCCAGCAGCTCCGGCATGGATGGGGGCTACGAGCAGTACTTC. Translated, it gives CASSSGMDGGYEQYF. The full variable domain, its missing parts supplied by reference TRBV5-1 and TRBJ2-7, is KAGVTQTPRYLIKTRGQQVTLSCSPISGHRSVSWYQQTPGQGLQFLFEYFSETQRNKGNFPGRFSGRQFSNSRSEMNVSTLELGDSALYLCASSSGMDGGYEQYFGPGTRLTVT.

This clonotype came up many times. This could be a read error, since a much larger clone is one nucleotide away. The genes are TRBV19 and TRBJ1-5; 8 bases are a match to TRBD1. The germline gives CDR1 LNHDA, CDR2 SQIVND (reference sequence). The CDR3 sequence is 13 residues long. CDR3 region: CASSTGGNRPQHF. The CDR3 bases are TGTGCCAGTAGCACAGGGGGAAATCGGCCCCAGCATTTT.

This rearrangement joins TRBV7-3 to TRBJ1-5; possible D gene TRBD1, 5 bases. CDR1 and CDR2 (germline): SGHTA, FQGTGA. The V gene lost 5 bases and the J gene lost 6 bases, with 14 bases spanning the gap. The CDR3 consists of 14 residues. The CDR3 loop is CASSLEGGAQPQHF. The CDR3 nucleotides are TGTGCCAGCAGCCTCGAGGGAGGGGCTCAGCCCCAGCATTTT.

The chain employs TRBV5-1 and TRBJ2-7; the match to TRBD2 covers 7 bases. Germline trimming cut 4 bases from V and 2 bases from J; bases unmatched to any gene: 9. In germline, CDR1 is SGHRS, CDR2 YFSETQ. The CDR3 is 15 residues long. This CDR3 is CASSGSGAVPYEQYF. The CDR3 DNA reads TGCGCCAGCAGCGGAAGCGGGGCTGTTCCCTACGAGCAGTACTTC.

The chain uses TRBV20-1 and TRBJ2-1; D may be TRBD1 (5 bases). The germline V gene has CDR1 DFQATT and CDR2 SNEGSKA (reference sequence). CDR3 length: 13 residues. The V gene lost 1 base and the J gene lost 11 bases, with 15 bases spanning the gap. CDR3 DNA sequence: TGCAGTGCTAGAGCCCGTGTGACAGATAAGCAGTTCTTC. Translating it yields CSARARVTDKQFF.

A remark on this clonotype: The conserved phenylalanine or tryptophan is not found at the CDR3 terminus, so this likely reflects a read error. It is unclear where the CDR3 begins or ends on the DNA, so no DNA is shown, and the CDR3 is as TCRdb lists it. This chain joins TRBV6-5 and TRBJ1-2; the table names TRBD1, a call not compared with the DNA. Germline lookup yields CDR1 MNHEY and CDR2 SVGAGI. The CDR3 spans 10 residues, counting both ends. The CDR3: CASSSAQDSP.

This clonotype was detected a few times. V usage is TRBV10-2 and J usage is TRBJ2-6; D unclear. The CDR3 has 14 residues. The germline V gene has CDR1 WSHSY and CDR2 SAAADI. Trimming removed 3 bases from V and 2 bases from J, with 5 bases in between. The CDR3 reads CASSDTAGANVLTF. CDR3 nucleotides: TGCGCCAGCAGTGATACGGCTGGGGCCAACGTCCTGACTTTC.